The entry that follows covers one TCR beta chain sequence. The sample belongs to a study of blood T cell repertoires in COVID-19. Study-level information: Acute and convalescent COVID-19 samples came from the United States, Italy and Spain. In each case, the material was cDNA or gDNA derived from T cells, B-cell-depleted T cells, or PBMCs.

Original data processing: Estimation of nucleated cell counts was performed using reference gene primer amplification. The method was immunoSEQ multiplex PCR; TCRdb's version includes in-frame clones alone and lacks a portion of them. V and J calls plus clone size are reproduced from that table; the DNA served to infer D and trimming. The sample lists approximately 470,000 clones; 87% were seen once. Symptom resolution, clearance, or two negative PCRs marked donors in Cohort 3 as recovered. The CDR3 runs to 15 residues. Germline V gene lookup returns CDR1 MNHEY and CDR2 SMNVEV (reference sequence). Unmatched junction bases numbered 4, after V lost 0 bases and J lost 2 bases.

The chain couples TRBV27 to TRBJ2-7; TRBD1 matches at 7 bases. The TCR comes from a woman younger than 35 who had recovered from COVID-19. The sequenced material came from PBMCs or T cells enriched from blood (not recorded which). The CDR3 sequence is CASSLSWTGTYEQYF. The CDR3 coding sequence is TGTGCCAGCAGTTTATCATGGACAGGTACCTACGAGCAGTACTTC.